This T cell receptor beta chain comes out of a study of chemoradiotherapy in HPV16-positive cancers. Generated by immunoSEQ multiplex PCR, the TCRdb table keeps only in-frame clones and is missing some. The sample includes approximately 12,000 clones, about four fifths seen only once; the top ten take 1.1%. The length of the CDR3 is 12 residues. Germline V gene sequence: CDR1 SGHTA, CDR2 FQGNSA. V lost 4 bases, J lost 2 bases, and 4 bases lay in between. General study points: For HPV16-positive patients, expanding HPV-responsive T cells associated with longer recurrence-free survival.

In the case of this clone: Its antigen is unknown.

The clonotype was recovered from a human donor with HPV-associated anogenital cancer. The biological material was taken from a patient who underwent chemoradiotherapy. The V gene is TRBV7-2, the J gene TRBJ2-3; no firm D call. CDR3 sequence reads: CASSSYTDTQYF. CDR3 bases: TGTGCCAGCAGCTCTTACACAGATACGCAGTATTTT.